The next 24 T cell receptor beta chains were all read from a single sample in a study of monozygotic twins with inflammatory bowel disease. TCRdb derives one entry per CDR3 protein from the 5' RACE reads, leaving out DNA. Recorded for this sample: 400,000 to 500,000 distinct CDR3 sequences. The specimen sequenced was blood. The receptors were gathered from a human donor with ulcerative colitis or Crohn's disease, or a healthy co-twin of an affected twin (not recorded which).

The chain carries TRBV3-1 and TRBJ2-7; TCRdb's D gene call, TRBD1, goes unchecked for lack of DNA. This CDR3 has 14 residues. Germline CDR1 LGHDT, CDR2 YNNKEL (reference sequence). The CDR3 sequence is CASSPQGASYEQYF.

The chain joins TRBV12-3 or TRBV12-4 to TRBJ2-1; there is no DNA to check the TCRdb D call of TRBD2. This CDR3 has 11 amino acids. The CDR3 here is CASSFGREQFF.

V usage is TRBV20-1 and J usage is TRBJ2-3. Per germline, CDR1 DFQATT and CDR2 SNEGSKA (reference sequence). The CDR3 loop spans 14 amino acids. This CDR3 reads CSAPSVDSTDTQYF.

J is TRBJ1-2 and V is TRBV5-1. Germline CDR1 and CDR2: SGHRS and YFSETQ. The CDR3 is 13 residues long. Here the CDR3 reads CASSLTVLDGYTF.

The chain links TRBV27 to TRBJ1-1; TCRdb's assignment of TRBD1 cannot be checked, as there is no DNA. This CDR3 has 12 amino acids. Germline values: CDR1 MNHEY, CDR2 SMNVEV (reference sequence). The CDR3: CASSSHRGQAFF.

V and J are TRBV12-3 or TRBV12-4 and TRBJ2-3; TCRdb names TRBD2, which stays unverified in the absence of DNA. The CDR3 has 15 residues. CDR3 in amino acids: CASSFSRGGRDTQYF.

This sequence joins TRBV4-3 and TRBJ2-2. The germline CDR1 and CDR2 sequences are LGHNA and YSLEER. The CDR3 runs 14 residues. The CDR3: CASSQEGFTGELFF.

The chain uses TRBV6-1 and TRBJ1-5; the D call of TRBD1 rests on TCRdb alone, since no DNA is present to check it. The germline V gene encodes CDR1 MNHNS and CDR2 SASEGT. The CDR3 is 16 residues long. This chain's CDR3 is CASSPYPGKLTWPQHF.

The CDR3 sequence: CSVLAGHSYEQYF. This chain joins TRBV29-1 and TRBJ2-7; TCRdb indicates TRBD2, and absent DNA this call remains unverified. There are 13 residues in the CDR3. Germline V lookup: CDR1 SQVTM, CDR2 ANQGSEA.

V usage is TRBV30 and J usage is TRBJ2-7. The CDR3 is 13 amino acids. CDR1 and CDR2 (germline): GTSNPN, SVGIG (reference sequence). CDR3 amino acids: CAWSPNGAYEQYF.

The chain joins TRBV9 to TRBJ1-1. The CDR3 is 13 residues long. Germline V gene lookup returns CDR1 SGDLS and CDR2 YYNGEE. The CDR3 sequence: CASSVGSGQEAFF.

The chain uses TRBV12-3 or TRBV12-4 and TRBJ2-7; with no DNA, the TCRdb D assignment of TRBD2 cannot be verified. The CDR3 has 17 amino acids. CDR3 residues: CASSLVGTSGRAREQYF.

The rearrangement uses TRBV4-1 and TRBJ2-7; TCRdb returns TRBD2, unconfirmable since there is no DNA. Germline V gene sequence: CDR1 MGHRA, CDR2 YSYEKL. The CDR3 is 15 amino acids. The chain's CDR3 is CASSPLASGSYEQYF.

The chain employs TRBV27 and TRBJ2-7; TCRdb's assignment of TRBD1 cannot be checked, as there is no DNA. CDR1 MNHEY and CDR2 SMNVEV come from the germline V gene (reference sequence). The CDR3 has 13 amino acids. The CDR3 reads CASRRQGSREQYF.

The chain couples TRBV11-2 to TRBJ2-3; TCRdb names TRBD2, which stays unverified in the absence of DNA. Germline loops: CDR1 SGHAT, CDR2 FQNNGV. The CDR3 totals 16 residues. The CDR3 reads CASSISSGLSTDTQYF.

This chain uses TRBV5-1 with TRBJ1-5. The germline V gene encodes CDR1 SGHRS and CDR2 YFSETQ. The CDR3 has 14 residues. The CDR3 loop reads CASSPDMNNQPQHF.

This chain joins TRBV30 and TRBJ2-1. Germline V CDR1 and CDR2: GTSNPN, SVGIG (reference sequence). This CDR3 region has 15 residues. CDR3 region: CAWSVLGTTHNEQFF. Combining the CDR3 with reference TRBV30 and TRBJ2-1 gives the whole variable domain SQTIHQWPATLVQPVGSPLSLECTVEGTSNPNLYWYRQAAGRGLQLLFYSVGIGQISSEVPQNLSASRPQDRQFILSSKKLLLSDSGFYLCAWSVLGTTHNEQFFGPGTRLTVL.

The J gene is TRBJ1-5, the V gene TRBV7-9; the D call from TCRdb, TRBD1, cannot be confirmed without DNA. Germline CDR1 SEHNR, CDR2 FQNEAQ (reference sequence). The CDR3 totals 15 residues. The CDR3 loop is CASSSGSGYNQPQHF.

This chain uses TRBV3-1 with TRBJ1-2; TCRdb's D gene call, TRBD1, goes unchecked for lack of DNA. Germline V gene lookup returns CDR1 LGHDT and CDR2 YNNKEL (reference sequence). This CDR3 spans 13 amino acids. The CDR3 loop is CASSPSTGGGYTF.

The chain carries TRBV6-1 and TRBJ1-1; TCRdb reports TRBD1, a call that lacks DNA to check it against. This CDR3 has 15 amino acids. Germline CDR1 MNHNS, CDR2 SASEGT. The CDR3 here is CASTPPQVRDTEAFF.

The chain uses TRBV3-1 and TRBJ1-6. Germline assignment: CDR1 LGHDT and CDR2 YNNKEL (reference sequence). This CDR3 has 14 amino acids. The CDR3 is CASTGSSYNSPLHF.

The genes are TRBV11-3 and TRBJ2-1; TCRdb outputs TRBD2, but without DNA this stays unchecked. Germline CDR1 and CDR2: SGHNT and YENEEA. This CDR3 is 15 amino acids long. The CDR3 is CASSLEAGGPYEQFF.

The V gene is TRBV7-2, the J gene TRBJ1-1. In germline, CDR1 is SGHTA, CDR2 FQGNSA. The CDR3 runs to 14 residues. The CDR3 is CASSLLKMNTEAFF.

The chain uses TRBV10-3 and TRBJ2-7; there is no DNA to check the TCRdb D call of TRBD1. CDR3 length: 13 residues. The germline V gene has CDR1 ENHRY and CDR2 SYGVKD. CDR3 sequence: CAISPGASGEQYF.